This T cell receptor beta chain was identified during a study of T cells after yellow fever vaccination. The wider study: The authors prepared low-cell-number fractions using SMART-Seq v4 Ultra Low Input.

On this clonotype: Its target is not known.

V lost 2 bases and J 7 bases, leaving 12 bases between the germline ends. There are 14 residues in the CDR3. Per the germline V gene, CDR1 is MNHEY and CDR2 is SVGAGI. The 5'RACE template-switching step produced TCR cDNA and added a universal primer site and UMIs. TCRdb reanalysed the 5' RACE reads using MiXCR and keeps one entry per CDR3 protein. The table lists around 250,000 distinct CDR3 sequences, 6.9% of them singletons, with more than 0.8% in the top ten. General observations from the study: Clones that expanded after primary vaccination mostly reappeared after the booster (roughly 96% CD4, roughly 87% CD8). Weaker in magnitude, the secondary response showed a faster peak on day 5 versus 15.

The sequence was collected from a man aged 25 to 45 who received the YFV17D yellow fever vaccine. The chain carries TRBV6-5 and TRBJ2-1; D gene ambiguous. Sequenced here: CD4+ T cells sorted from PBMCs, sampled 15 days after the yellow fever booster vaccination. CDR3 sequence reads: CASSYGPSRNEQFF. CDR3 sequence (DNA): TGTGCCAGCAGTTACGGCCCCTCAAGGAATGAGCAGTTCTTC.